This TCR beta chain is from a study of blood T cell repertoires in COVID-19. Study context: Both acute and convalescent COVID-19 samples were obtained from the United States, Italy and Spain. The cDNA or gDNA used as material had been derived from T cells, B-cell-depleted T cells, or PBMCs.

Per germline, CDR1 MDHEN and CDR2 SYDVKM. The V and J ends lost 2 bases and 5 bases, in that order; junction bases with no gene match: 17. This CDR3 has 18 amino acids. Original analysis: Reference gene primers were amplified, and this amplification served to estimate nucleated cell counts. Assay: immunoSEQ multiplex PCR; the TCRdb copy retains only in-frame clones and omits some. V, J and clone size were drawn from that table, and D and trimming were deduced from the DNA. Of tens of thousands of clones listed, more than 70% are singletons. The Seattle site enrolled patients during active infection and followed them longitudinally.

Sequenced material: peripheral blood. The rearrangement uses TRBV28 and TRBJ2-7; 8 nucleotides align to TRBD1. The TCR sequence derives from a man aged 70-80 years with COVID-19, enrolled during active disease. Here the CDR3 DNA reads TGTGCCAGCAGTTTAGGAGTTTTGGACGACAGGGGAGTAAACGAGCAGTACTTC. Translated: CASSLGVLDDRGVNEQYF.